These T cell receptor beta chains were read from a single sample in a study of beta chain features in type 1 diabetes. Assay: immunoSEQ multiplex PCR; the TCRdb copy retains only in-frame clones and omits some. The repertoire includes just over 150,000 clones, around 10% of them detected once, and roughly 2% sits in the top ten. Specimen: central memory CD4+ T cells from blood. The receptor set was obtained from a man aged 18 to 30 in good health. CDR3s include the opening cysteine and the closing phenylalanine or tryptophan. A D gene is named only where the DNA matches it firmly. Size is omitted from some rows. Given values are once, few, many or a class for expanded clones.

d_call j_call clone_size v_call cdr3_nt cdr3_aa
. TRBJ1-4 many TRBV30 TGTGCCTGGATCGATCGGAGTGATGGAAAACTGTTTTTT CAWIDRSDGKLFF
. TRBJ2-7 . TRBV5-1 TGCGCCAGCAGCTTGGCCCCGGCAGGGCCAGGCGAGCAGTACTTC CASSLAPAGPGEQYF
. TRBJ2-5 few TRBV4-2 TGTGCCAGCAGCCAAGTGGTACAGGGAGGCGAGACCCAGTACTTC CASSQVVQGGETQYF
. TRBJ2-2 many TRBV7-3 TGTGCCAGCAGCGCCCGGGCCAGGGGTACCGGGGAGCTGTTTTTT CASSARARGTGELFF
. TRBJ2-1 . TRBV27 TGTGCCAGCAGTTTCCGGACTAGAGGGGGCAACAATGAGCAGTTCTTC CASSFRTRGGNNEQFF
. TRBJ2-1 . TRBV7-9 TGTGCCAGCAGCTTAGCTATAGCGCGGGATGAGCAGTTCTTC CASSLAIARDEQFF
TRBD1 TRBJ2-2 . TRBV7-9 TGTGCCAGCAGCCCGAGAGGGACAGGGAACACCGGGGAGCTGTTTTTT CASSPRGTGNTGELFF
TRBD1 TRBJ2-5 few TRBV5-4 TGTGCCAGCAGCCTAACAGGGGGTGTACAAGAGACCCAGTACTTC CASSLTGGVQETQYF
. TRBJ1-2 few TRBV7-9 TGTGCCAGCAGCTTAAGTAATACAGGGAACTATGGCTACACCTTC CASSLSNTGNYGYTF
TRBD2 TRBJ2-7 few TRBV18 TGTGCCAGCTCACCCGACGGGGGGGCCTACGAGCAGTACTTC CASSPDGGAYEQYF
TRBD1 TRBJ1-1 few TRBV6-5 TGTGCCAGCAGTCGACAGGGGGCTGGGAACACTGAAGCTTTCTTT CASSRQGAGNTEAFF
TRBD2 TRBJ2-3 . TRBV7-9 TGTGCCAGCAGCTTAGGCTCTAGCGGGGCAGATACGCAGTATTTT CASSLGSSGADTQYF
. TRBJ1-6 . TRBV20-1 TGCAGTGCCCGGATCGGAGCCCTCCACTTT CSARIGALHF
. TRBJ2-3 few TRBV11-2 TGTGCCAGCAGCTTAGAGAGGACCGTACAGTATTTT CASSLERTVQYF
. TRBJ1-2 few TRBV29-1 TGCAGCGTTGGGCCTGGAAGTGGCTACACCTTC CSVGPGSGYTF
TRBD1 TRBJ2-6 . TRBV28 TGTGCCAGCAGTCCGCAGGGGGTAGGGGCCAACGTCCTGACTTTC CASSPQGVGANVLTF
. TRBJ2-7 few TRBV6-1 TGTGCCAGCAGTGAAGCAGGATACTACGAGCAGTACTTC CASSEAGYYEQYF
TRBD1 TRBJ2-6 . TRBV27 TGTGCCAGCAGTTTCGCGCGGACAGGGGACCTGGGGGCCAACGTCCTGACTTTC CASSFARTGDLGANVLTF
. TRBJ1-1 few TRBV27 TGTGCCAGCAGTGACCGGGTCCCCATAAGGGGTGAAGCTTTCTTT CASSDRVPIRGEAFF
. TRBJ1-5 . TRBV4-1 TGCGCCAGCAGCCAAGGGGGGAGAACGAACAATCAGCCCCAGCATTTT CASSQGGRTNNQPQHF
TRBD1 TRBJ2-7 few TRBV6-1 TGTGCCAGCAGATATACAGGGGTTGTCGGAGACGAGCAGTACTTC CASRYTGVVGDEQYF
. TRBJ1-2 many TRBV29-1 TGCAGCGTTACGGCGGACCGTAACTATGGCTACACCTTC CSVTADRNYGYTF
. TRBJ2-7 . TRBV9 TGTGCCAGCAGCGTAGCTACTGGGTCCTACGAGCAGTACTTC CASSVATGSYEQYF
. TRBJ2-7 . TRBV10-3 TGTGCCATCAGTGGGACAGAAACCTACGAGCAGTACTTC CAISGTETYEQYF
. TRBJ1-1 . TRBV9 TGTGCCAGCAGCCGGCTGGGGGACACTGAAGCTTTCTTT CASSRLGDTEAFF